These T cell receptor beta chains were read from a single sample in a study of a mutant IDH1 vaccine in newly diagnosed glioma. Here immunoSEQ multiplex PCR was the method, and the copy in TCRdb shows in-frame clones only, minus some. Of 50,000 or so clones detected, approximately 90% appear once; the ten largest clones hold around 2.5%. Specimen: PBMCs, collected from a glioma patient treated with radiotherapy, temozolomide or both. These TCRs come from a man in his forties or fifties with glioma. CDR3s include the opening cysteine and the closing phenylalanine or tryptophan. D genes are given only for firm matches. For some rows the clone size is stated as once, few or many, or as a class when expanded; others skip it.

V gene: TRBV4-3; D gene: .; clone size: .; J gene: TRBJ1-4; CDR3 protein: CASSQDLQDGDEKLFF; CDR3 DNA: TGCGCCAGCAGCCAGGACCTCCAGGACGGGGATGAAAAACTGTTTTTT
V gene: TRBV6-5; D gene: .; clone size: .; J gene: TRBJ2-7; CDR3 protein: CASSSPRGEQYF; CDR3 DNA: TGTGCCAGCAGTTCCCCGAGGGGCGAGCAGTACTTC
V gene: TRBV9; D gene: .; clone size: .; J gene: TRBJ1-1; CDR3 protein: CASSSQVENTEAFF; CDR3 DNA: TGTGCCAGCAGCTCCCAGGTCGAGAACACTGAAGCTTTCTTT
V gene: TRBV11-2; D gene: TRBD1; clone size: .; J gene: TRBJ1-4; CDR3 protein: CASSLDPGGGSKLFF; CDR3 DNA: TGTGCCAGCAGCTTAGATCCAGGGGGCGGATCTAAACTGTTTTTT
V gene: TRBV5-1; D gene: TRBD2; clone size: .; J gene: TRBJ2-7; CDR3 protein: CASSLLAGANEQYF; CDR3 DNA: TGCGCCAGCAGCCTCCTAGCGGGAGCGAACGAGCAGTACTTC
V gene: TRBV19; D gene: TRBD1; clone size: .; J gene: TRBJ2-7; CDR3 protein: CASRQGPYEQYF; CDR3 DNA: TGTGCCTCCCGACAGGGCCCCTACGAGCAGTACTTC
V gene: TRBV19; D gene: .; clone size: once; J gene: TRBJ1-4; CDR3 protein: CASSIWGRNEKLFF; CDR3 DNA: TGTGCCAGTAGTATCTGGGGACGTAATGAAAAACTGTTTTTT
V gene: TRBV6-5; D gene: .; clone size: .; J gene: TRBJ1-1; CDR3 protein: CASSYRGGTEAFF; CDR3 DNA: TGTGCCAGCAGTTACAGGGGTGGAACTGAAGCTTTCTTT
V gene: TRBV4-3; D gene: .; clone size: .; J gene: TRBJ2-2; CDR3 protein: CASSLEVLVPGELFF; CDR3 DNA: TGCGCCAGCAGCCTCGAGGTCTTGGTACCCGGGGAGCTGTTTTTT
V gene: TRBV19; D gene: .; clone size: .; J gene: TRBJ1-4; CDR3 protein: CASRGEKLFF; CDR3 DNA: TGTGCCAGCAGGGGTGAAAAACTGTTTTTT
V gene: TRBV19; D gene: TRBD2; clone size: .; J gene: TRBJ2-3; CDR3 protein: CASSLAGGTDTQYF; CDR3 DNA: TGTGCCAGTAGTCTAGCGGGAGGTACAGATACGCAGTATTTT
V gene: TRBV5-4; D gene: TRBD1; clone size: .; J gene: TRBJ2-3; CDR3 protein: CASSPNGRGRTDTQYF; CDR3 DNA: TGTGCCAGCAGCCCCAACGGCAGGGGGCGCACAGATACGCAGTATTTT
V gene: TRBV6-6; D gene: TRBD2; clone size: .; J gene: TRBJ2-7; CDR3 protein: CASSYSASGREYEQYF; CDR3 DNA: TGTGCCAGCAGTTACTCGGCTAGCGGGAGGGAATACGAGCAGTACTTC
V gene: TRBV6-5; D gene: .; clone size: .; J gene: TRBJ1-3; CDR3 protein: CASSYSPDGNTIYF; CDR3 DNA: TGTGCCAGCAGTTACTCTCCAGATGGAAACACCATATATTTT
V gene: TRBV5-1; D gene: .; clone size: .; J gene: TRBJ2-5; CDR3 protein: CASSLDPGPAETQYF; CDR3 DNA: TGCGCCAGCAGCCTGGATCCGGGGCCGGCGGAGACCCAGTACTTC
V gene: TRBV5-1; D gene: .; clone size: .; J gene: TRBJ2-7; CDR3 protein: CASSLEPVPYEQYF; CDR3 DNA: TGCGCCAGCAGCTTGGAACCGGTGCCCTACGAGCAGTACTTC
V gene: TRBV2; D gene: .; clone size: .; J gene: TRBJ1-2; CDR3 protein: CASGEGALNYGYTF; CDR3 DNA: TGTGCCAGCGGGGAGGGAGCCCTTAACTATGGCTACACCTTC
V gene: TRBV6-5; D gene: TRBD1; clone size: .; J gene: TRBJ1-1; CDR3 protein: CASSYRGPTLKAFF; CDR3 DNA: TGTGCCAGCAGTTACAGGGGGCCTACTCTGAAAGCTTTCTTT
V gene: TRBV6-6; D gene: .; clone size: .; J gene: TRBJ2-7; CDR3 protein: CASSSLLGPGSYEQYF; CDR3 DNA: TGTGCCAGCAGTTCCCTCCTGGGCCCGGGGTCCTACGAGCAGTACTTC
V gene: TRBV5-1; D gene: .; clone size: .; J gene: TRBJ2-3; CDR3 protein: CASSDGIGAGRLDTQYF; CDR3 DNA: TGCGCCAGCAGTGATGGGATCGGGGCCGGCAGGTTGGATACGCAGTATTTT
V gene: TRBV7-8; D gene: .; clone size: few; J gene: TRBJ2-7; CDR3 protein: CASSVGSYEQYF; CDR3 DNA: TGTGCCAGCAGCGTCGGTTCCTACGAGCAGTACTTC
V gene: TRBV11-2; D gene: .; clone size: .; J gene: TRBJ1-2; CDR3 protein: CATSRQGLEGYTF; CDR3 DNA: TGTGCCACCTCCCGTCAAGGTCTGGAGGGCTACACCTTC
V gene: TRBV29-1; D gene: TRBD2; clone size: .; J gene: TRBJ2-1; CDR3 protein: CSGGLGSTNEQFF; CDR3 DNA: TGCAGCGGTGGACTAGGTAGCACGAATGAGCAGTTCTTC
V gene: TRBV6-6; D gene: TRBD1; clone size: .; J gene: TRBJ2-2; CDR3 protein: CASRGTVQDTGELFF; CDR3 DNA: TGTGCCAGCAGGGGGACAGTCCAAGACACCGGGGAGCTGTTTTTT
V gene: TRBV7-9; D gene: .; clone size: .; J gene: TRBJ2-3; CDR3 protein: CADRSGYTDTQYF; CDR3 DNA: TGTGCCGACCGGAGCGGCTACACAGATACGCAGTATTTT
V gene: TRBV4-1; D gene: TRBD2; clone size: .; J gene: TRBJ2-3; CDR3 protein: CASSQLAGGPHTQYF; CDR3 DNA: TGCGCCAGCAGCCAACTAGCGGGAGGGCCACATACGCAGTATTTT
V gene: TRBV27; D gene: TRBD2; clone size: .; J gene: TRBJ2-7; CDR3 protein: CASSTGLAGLEQYF; CDR3 DNA: TGTGCCAGCAGTACGGGACTAGCTGGACTCGAGCAGTACTTC
V gene: TRBV4-3; D gene: .; clone size: .; J gene: TRBJ2-5; CDR3 protein: CASSQGGLSQETQYF; CDR3 DNA: TGCGCCAGCAGCCAAGGGGGACTTTCGCAAGAGACCCAGTACTTC
V gene: TRBV5-1; D gene: TRBD2; clone size: .; J gene: TRBJ2-1; CDR3 protein: CATSLSGGLGNEQFF; CDR3 DNA: TGCGCCACGTCCCTTAGCGGGGGCCTGGGGAATGAGCAGTTCTTC
V gene: TRBV5-5; D gene: TRBD1; clone size: .; J gene: TRBJ2-7; CDR3 protein: CASSFRGTATYEQYF; CDR3 DNA: TGTGCCAGCAGCTTTAGGGGGACAGCGACCTACGAGCAGTACTTC
V gene: TRBV4-2; D gene: .; clone size: .; J gene: TRBJ1-5; CDR3 protein: CASSQVGEYSNQPQHF; CDR3 DNA: TGTGCCAGCAGCCAAGTAGGGGAATATAGCAATCAGCCCCAGCATTTT
V gene: TRBV18; D gene: .; clone size: .; J gene: TRBJ2-2; CDR3 protein: CASSQGSAGELFF; CDR3 DNA: TGTGCCAGCTCACAGGGGTCGGCCGGGGAGCTGTTTTTT
V gene: TRBV9; D gene: TRBD1; clone size: .; J gene: TRBJ2-5; CDR3 protein: CASSTSGQGRETQYF; CDR3 DNA: TGTGCCAGCAGCACCTCGGGACAGGGCCGGGAGACCCAGTACTTC
V gene: TRBV7-3; D gene: TRBD2; clone size: .; J gene: TRBJ2-2; CDR3 protein: CASSPRPTSGRRTGELFF; CDR3 DNA: TGTGCCAGCAGCCCTAGACCGACTAGCGGGAGACGCACCGGGGAGCTGTTTTTT
V gene: TRBV9; D gene: .; clone size: .; J gene: TRBJ1-4; CDR3 protein: CASSVKGGYEEKLFF; CDR3 DNA: TGTGCCAGCAGCGTCAAGGGGGGATACGAGGAAAAACTGTTTTTT
V gene: TRBV2; D gene: .; clone size: medium-sized; J gene: TRBJ1-2; CDR3 protein: CASSADRNYGYTF; CDR3 DNA: TGTGCCAGCAGTGCAGACAGGAACTATGGCTACACCTTC
V gene: TRBV2; D gene: .; clone size: .; J gene: TRBJ1-5; CDR3 protein: CASMKGGDQPQHF; CDR3 DNA: TGTGCCAGCATGAAGGGGGGCGATCAGCCCCAGCATTTT
V gene: TRBV6-5; D gene: TRBD1; clone size: .; J gene: TRBJ2-7; CDR3 protein: CASSTDRGAYEQYF; CDR3 DNA: TGTGCCAGCAGTACCGACAGGGGGGCCTACGAGCAGTACTTC
V gene: TRBV18; D gene: .; clone size: .; J gene: TRBJ1-4; CDR3 protein: CASSPPGQGGEKLFF; CDR3 DNA: TGTGCCAGCTCACCACCAGGGCAGGGTGGTGAAAAACTGTTTTTT
V gene: TRBV6-5; D gene: .; clone size: .; J gene: TRBJ2-7; CDR3 protein: CASSYDPVTWEQYF; CDR3 DNA: TGTGCCAGCAGTTACGACCCAGTGACCTGGGAGCAGTACTTC
V gene: TRBV27; D gene: .; clone size: .; J gene: TRBJ2-1; CDR3 protein: CASKDGNNEQFF; CDR3 DNA: TGTGCCAGCAAAGACGGGAATAATGAGCAGTTCTTC
V gene: TRBV10-3; D gene: .; clone size: .; J gene: TRBJ2-5; CDR3 protein: CAAAAFQETQYF; CDR3 DNA: TGTGCCGCTGCGGCATTCCAAGAGACCCAGTACTTC